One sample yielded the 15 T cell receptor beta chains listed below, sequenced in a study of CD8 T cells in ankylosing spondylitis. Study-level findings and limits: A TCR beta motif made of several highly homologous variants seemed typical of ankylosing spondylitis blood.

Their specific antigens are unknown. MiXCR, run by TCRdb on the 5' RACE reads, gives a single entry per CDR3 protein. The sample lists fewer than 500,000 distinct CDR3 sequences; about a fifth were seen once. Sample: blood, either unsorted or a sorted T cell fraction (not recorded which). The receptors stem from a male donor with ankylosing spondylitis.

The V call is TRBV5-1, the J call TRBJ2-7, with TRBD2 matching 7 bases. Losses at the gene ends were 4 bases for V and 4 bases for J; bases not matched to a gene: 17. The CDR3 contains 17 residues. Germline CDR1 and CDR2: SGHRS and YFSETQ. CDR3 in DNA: TGCGCCAGCAGCCCCTCCCTAGGGGCGGGGGAATCGTACGAGCAGTACTTC. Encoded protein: CASSPSLGAGESYEQYF.

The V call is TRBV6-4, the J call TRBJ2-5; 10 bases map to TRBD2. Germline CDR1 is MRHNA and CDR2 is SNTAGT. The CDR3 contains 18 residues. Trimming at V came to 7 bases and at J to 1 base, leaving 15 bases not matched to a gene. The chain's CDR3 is CASNLPSGSSPPQETQYF. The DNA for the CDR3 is TGTGCCAGCAATCTCCCTAGCGGGAGTTCCCCACCCCAAGAGACCCAGTACTTC.

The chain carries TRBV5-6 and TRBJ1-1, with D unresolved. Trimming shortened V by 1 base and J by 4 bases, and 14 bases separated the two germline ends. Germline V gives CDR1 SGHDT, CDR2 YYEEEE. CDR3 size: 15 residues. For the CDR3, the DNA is TGTGCCAGCAGCTTGTTGGGCAACAGTGGCACTGAAGCTTTCTTT. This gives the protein CASSLLGNSGTEAFF.

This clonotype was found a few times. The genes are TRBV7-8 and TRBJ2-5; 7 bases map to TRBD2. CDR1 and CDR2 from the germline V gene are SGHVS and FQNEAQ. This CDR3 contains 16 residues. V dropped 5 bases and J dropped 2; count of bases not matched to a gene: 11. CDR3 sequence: CASSPLGGSGQETQYF. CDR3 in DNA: TGTGCCAGCAGCCCCCTGGGAGGGAGCGGTCAAGAGACCCAGTACTTC. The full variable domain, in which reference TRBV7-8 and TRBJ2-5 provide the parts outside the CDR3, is GAGVSQSPRYKVAKRGQDVALRCDPISGHVSLFWYQQALGQGPEFLTYFQNEAQLDKSGLPSDRFFAERPEGSVSTLKIQRTQQEDSAVYLCASSPLGGSGQETQYFGPGTRLLVL.

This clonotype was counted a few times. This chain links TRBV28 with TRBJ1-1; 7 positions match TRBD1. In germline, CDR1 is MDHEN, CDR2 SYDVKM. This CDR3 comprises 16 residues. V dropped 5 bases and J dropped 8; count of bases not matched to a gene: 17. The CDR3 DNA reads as TGTGCCAGCAGTATGAGACAGGGATTAGCTCTGTCCGAAGCTTTCTTT. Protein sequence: CASSMRQGLALSEAFF.

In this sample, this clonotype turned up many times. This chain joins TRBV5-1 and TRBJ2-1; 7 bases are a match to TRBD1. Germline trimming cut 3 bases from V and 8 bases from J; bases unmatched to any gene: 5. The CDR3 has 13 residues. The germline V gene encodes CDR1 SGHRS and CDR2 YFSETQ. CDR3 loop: CASSWDRIDEQFF. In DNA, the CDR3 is TGCGCCAGCAGCTGGGACAGAATCGATGAGCAGTTCTTC.

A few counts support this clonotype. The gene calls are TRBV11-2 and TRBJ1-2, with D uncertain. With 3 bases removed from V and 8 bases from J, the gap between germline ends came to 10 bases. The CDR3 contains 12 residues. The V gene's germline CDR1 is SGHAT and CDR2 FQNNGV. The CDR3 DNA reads TGTGCCAGCAGCTTCGGGTTAGTCGGCTACACCTTC. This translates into CASSFGLVGYTF.

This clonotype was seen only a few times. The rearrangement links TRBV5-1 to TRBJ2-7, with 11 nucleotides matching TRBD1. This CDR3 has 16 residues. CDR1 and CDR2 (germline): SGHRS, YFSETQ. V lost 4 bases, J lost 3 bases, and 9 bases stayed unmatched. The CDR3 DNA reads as TGCGCCAGCAGCCCCTACGACGGGACAGGGGGCTACGAGCAGTACTTC. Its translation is CASSPYDGTGGYEQYF.

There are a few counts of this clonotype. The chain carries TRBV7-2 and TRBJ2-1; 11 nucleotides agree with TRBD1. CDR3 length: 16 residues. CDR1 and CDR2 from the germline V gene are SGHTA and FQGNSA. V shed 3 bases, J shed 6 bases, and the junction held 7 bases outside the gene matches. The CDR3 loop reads CASSLWSGTGGNEQFF. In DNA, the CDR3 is TGTGCCAGCAGCTTGTGGTCAGGGACAGGGGGCAATGAGCAGTTCTTC. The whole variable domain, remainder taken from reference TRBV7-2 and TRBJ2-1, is GAGVSQSPSNKVTEKGKDVELRCDPISGHTALYWYRQSLGQGLEFLIYFQGNSAPDKSGLPSDRFSAERTGGSVSTLTIQRTQQEDSAVYLCASSLWSGTGGNEQFFGPGTRLTVL.

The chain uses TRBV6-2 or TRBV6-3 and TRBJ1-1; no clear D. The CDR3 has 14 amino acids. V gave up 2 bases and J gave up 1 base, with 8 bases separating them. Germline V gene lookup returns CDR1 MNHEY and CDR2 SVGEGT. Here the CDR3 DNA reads TGTGCCAGCAGTTACCAGTCAGGGAACACTGAAGCTTTCTTT. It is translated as CASSYQSGNTEAFF.

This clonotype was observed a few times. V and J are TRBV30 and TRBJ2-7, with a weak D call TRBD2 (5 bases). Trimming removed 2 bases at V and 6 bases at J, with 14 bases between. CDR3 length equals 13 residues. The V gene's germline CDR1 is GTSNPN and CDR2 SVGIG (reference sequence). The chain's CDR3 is CAWSSVGIREQYF. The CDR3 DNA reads TGTGCCTGGAGTTCGGTCGGGATACGCGAGCAGTACTTC.

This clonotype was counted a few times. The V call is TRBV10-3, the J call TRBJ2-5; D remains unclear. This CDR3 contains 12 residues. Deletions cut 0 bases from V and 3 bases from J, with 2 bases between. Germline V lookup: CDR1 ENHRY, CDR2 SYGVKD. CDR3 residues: CAISESEETQYF. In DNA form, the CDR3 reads TGTGCCATCAGTGAGTCCGAAGAGACCCAGTACTTC.

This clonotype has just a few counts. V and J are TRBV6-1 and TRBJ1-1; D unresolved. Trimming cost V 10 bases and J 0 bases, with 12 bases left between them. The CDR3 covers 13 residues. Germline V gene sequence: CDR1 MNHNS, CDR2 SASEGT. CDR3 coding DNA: TGTGCCACCCATTCTTCCATGAACACTGAAGCTTTCTTT. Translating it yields CATHSSMNTEAFF.

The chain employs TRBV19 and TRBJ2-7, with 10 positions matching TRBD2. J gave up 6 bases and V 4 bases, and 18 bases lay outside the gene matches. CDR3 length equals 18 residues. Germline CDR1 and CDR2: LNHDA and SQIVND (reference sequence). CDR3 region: CASSNRGTGLATRGEQYF. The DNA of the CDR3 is TGTGCCAGTAGTAACAGGGGGACGGGACTAGCGACCCGTGGCGAGCAGTACTTC. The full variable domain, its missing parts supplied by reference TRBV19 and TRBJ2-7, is DGGITQSPKYLFRKEGQNVTLSCEQNLNHDAMYWYRQDPGQGLRLIYYSQIVNDFQKGDIAEGYSVSREKKESFPLTVTSAQKNPTAFYLCASSNRGTGLATRGEQYFGPGTRLTVT.

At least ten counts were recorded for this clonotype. DNA for the CDR3: TGCGCCAGCAGCTTCAGTTTTTTGAACACTGAAGCTTTCTTT. This translates into CASSFSFLNTEAFF. The J gene is TRBJ1-1, the V gene TRBV5-1; D unclear. Deletions cut 2 bases from V and 0 bases from J, with 8 bases between. This CDR3 has 14 residues. Germline-derived CDR1 and CDR2 are SGHRS and YFSETQ.